This T cell receptor beta chain is drawn from a study of a mutant IDH1 vaccine in newly diagnosed glioma. Study-level background: Administration of eight vaccinations to patients took place in weeks 1, 3, 5, 7, 11, 15, 19, 23. Following radiotherapy alone, or alongside temozolomide cycles, vaccination was started after an interval of 4-6 weeks.

Sample time point: week 5, during vaccination. In the vaccine, a single dose held 300 ug of the mutant IDH1 20-mer peptide, along with topical imiquimod. As to this clone: What it binds is unknown.

There are 17 residues in the CDR3. CDR1 is MGHRA, CDR2 YSYEKL, per germline. V lost 0 bases, J lost 2 bases, and 14 bases lay in between. The data were produced by immunoSEQ multiplex PCR, yet TCRdb's version contains in-frame clones alone and is incomplete. There are roughly 72,000 clones in the sample; roughly nine tenths occur only once, and approximately 0.58% lies in the top ten. Sequenced here: PBMCs, sampled from a glioma patient whose treatment included an IDH1 peptide vaccine. This TCR was sampled from a woman in her forties or fifties with glioma. V is TRBV4-1 and J is TRBJ1-5; no definite D call. The CDR3 nucleotides are TGCGCCAGCAGCCAAGATTCCCCGGACGAGGGCAATCAGCCCCAGCATTTT. Amino acid sequence: CASSQDSPDEGNQPQHF.